What follows are 27 T cell receptor beta chains derived from one specimen sequenced in a study of T-cell memory formation after mild COVID-19. TCRdb processed the 5' RACE reads anew with MiXCR; each CDR3 protein has one entry. The sample comprises around 300,000 distinct CDR3 sequences, about an eighth of which are singletons, and about a fifth rests with the top ten. The sequencing input was PBMCs or a T cell subset sorted from them (not recorded which). Receptor source: a man aged 18-30 years who had mild COVID-19 (a few samples of this study predate the infection). Cell type and time point are not known.

The table lists this clonotype with many counts. This may be a read error: a much more frequent sequence differs by one nucleotide. This chain links TRBV6-2 or TRBV6-3 with TRBJ2-7; no clear D. CDR3 length: 11 amino acids. With 0 bases removed from V and 6 bases from J, the gap between germline ends came to 3 bases. Per the germline V gene, CDR1 is MNHEY and CDR2 is SVGEGT. CDR3 in amino acids: CASSYSSEQYF. In DNA, the CDR3 is TGTGCCAGCAGTTACTCGAGCGAGCAGTACTTC.

This clonotype was counted between two and nine times. The V call is TRBV18, the J call TRBJ2-5, with D perhaps being TRBD1 or TRBD2 (5 bases each). This CDR3 comprises 14 residues. Germline CDR1 reads KGHSH; CDR2 reads LQKENI. V lost 0 bases, J lost 5 bases, and 10 bases lay in between. The CDR3 sequence is CASSPPGDWETQYF. CDR3 in DNA: TGTGCCAGCTCACCACCGGGGGATTGGGAGACCCAGTACTTC.

This clonotype is classed as medium-sized. This chain links TRBV9 with TRBJ2-3; 7 nucleotides line up with TRBD2. CDR3 length: 15 residues. J was trimmed by 3 bases and V by 0 bases; bases with no gene match: 4. Germline V CDR1 and CDR2: SGDLS, YYNGEE. The CDR3, as DNA: TGTGCCAGCAGCGTAGAGTGGGGGGGAACAGATACGCAGTATTTT. It encodes CASSVEWGGTDTQYF.

The sample holds a few counts of this clonotype. This chain connects TRBV6-2 or TRBV6-3 to TRBJ2-2; the D is unclear. This CDR3 is 13 amino acids long. Germline CDR1 is MNHEY and CDR2 is SVGEGT. Between the trimmed V and J ends, which lost 7 bases and 1 base, there was a span of 7 bases. CDR3 residues: CASIQMNTGELFF. The CDR3 DNA reads TGTGCCAGCATCCAGATGAACACCGGGGAGCTGTTTTTT.

This sequence joins TRBV3-1 and TRBJ1-1; no clear D. The CDR3 length is 16 residues. CDR1 and CDR2 from the germline V gene are LGHDT and YNNKEL (reference sequence). Trimming shortened V by 2 bases and J by 3 bases, and 16 bases separated the two germline ends. The CDR3 region is CASSQSTGRMYTEAFF. CDR3 bases: TGTGCCAGCAGCCAATCCACGGGCAGGATGTACACTGAAGCTTTCTTT.

V and J are TRBV4-1 and TRBJ2-5; TRBD2 aligns across 15 bases. The CDR3 spans 16 residues. Trimming cost V 4 bases and J 9 bases; bases outside gene matches: 9. Germline CDR1 MGHRA, CDR2 YSYEKL. This chain's CDR3 is CASSPQGLAGGPAQYF. In DNA form, the CDR3 reads TGCGCCAGCAGCCCTCAAGGACTAGCGGGGGGGCCGGCCCAGTACTTC.

This clonotype came up a few times. The V and J genes are TRBV27 and TRBJ1-1; D is perhaps TRBD1 (6 bases). The CDR3 loop spans 16 amino acids. The V gene's germline CDR1 is MNHEY and CDR2 SMNVEV (reference sequence). V gave up 6 bases and J gave up 0 bases, with 17 bases separating them. Here the CDR3 DNA reads TGTGCCAGCAGCCGTAAGCCGGACAGATTGAACACTGAAGCTTTCTTT. It specifies CASSRKPDRLNTEAFF.

This clonotype was found a few times. This chain uses TRBV20-1 with TRBJ1-1, with D perhaps matching TRBD1 (6 bases). From germline, CDR1 is DFQATT and CDR2 SNEGSKA (reference sequence). Trimming stripped 5 bases from V and 2 bases from J, with 15 bases between. The CDR3 is made up of 14 amino acids. In DNA, the CDR3 is TGCAGTGCTTGGGGAGAACAGGGAAACACTGAAGCTTTCTTT. Its translation: CSAWGEQGNTEAFF.

This clonotype has more than one count but fewer than ten. This chain joins TRBV20-1 and TRBJ1-6; D is unclear. Germline V gives CDR1 DFQATT, CDR2 SNEGSKA (reference sequence). The V gene lost 5 bases and the J gene lost 5 bases, with 10 bases spanning the gap. This CDR3 comprises 13 residues. CDR3 in amino acids: CSADRGDNSPLHF. CDR3 bases: TGCAGTGCTGACCGAGGAGATAATTCACCCCTCCACTTT.

The chain uses TRBV4-1 and TRBJ1-4, with D possibly being TRBD1 (5 bases). The V gene's germline CDR1 is MGHRA and CDR2 YSYEKL. The CDR3 runs to 18 residues. Trimming took off 4 bases at V and 0 bases at J, with 18 bases between the two ends. CDR3 in DNA: TGCGCCAGCAGCCCGTTTGGGAAGGACACCTCAACTAATGAAAAACTGTTTTTT. It codes for CASSPFGKDTSTNEKLFF.

This chain connects TRBV29-1 to TRBJ1-2; D possibly corresponds to TRBD1 (6 bases). V was shortened by 1 base and J by 7 bases, with 13 bases between the two germline ends. In germline, CDR1 is SQVTM, CDR2 ANQGSEA. This CDR3 region has 13 residues. This chain's CDR3 is CSVEGAGTSGYTF. DNA for the CDR3: TGCAGCGTTGAAGGAGCAGGGACAAGTGGCTACACCTTC.

The chain carries TRBV5-1 and TRBJ2-3; 9 bases line up with TRBD2. The germline V gene encodes CDR1 SGHRS and CDR2 YFSETQ. CDR3 length: 16 residues. V was pared by 4 bases and J by 0 bases, with 6 bases of the junction left unmatched. The CDR3 coding sequence is TGCGCCAGCAGCGGACTGGGACTAGCAAGCACAGATACGCAGTATTTT. As protein: CASSGLGLASTDTQYF. The full variable domain, with the rest looked up from reference TRBV5-1 and TRBJ2-3, is KAGVTQTPRYLIKTRGQQVTLSCSPISGHRSVSWYQQTPGQGLQFLFEYFSETQRNKGNFPGRFSGRQFSNSRSEMNVSTLELGDSALYLCASSGLGLASTDTQYFGPGTRLTVL.

The gene calls are TRBV11-3 and TRBJ2-1; 9 bases fit TRBD1. Germline V lookup: CDR1 SGHNT, CDR2 YENEEA. The CDR3 has 15 amino acids. The V and J ends lost 5 bases and 4 bases, in that order; junction bases with no gene match: 6. This chain's CDR3 is CASSHGQGRYNEQFF. CDR3 in DNA: TGTGCCAGCAGCCACGGACAGGGGCGATACAATGAGCAGTTCTTC.

This chain connects TRBV29-1 to TRBJ1-3; TRBD1 aligns across 8 bases. Unmatched junction bases numbered 4, after V lost 5 bases and J lost 4 bases. The CDR3 covers 13 residues. Germline V lookup: CDR1 SQVTM, CDR2 ANQGSEA. DNA of the CDR3: TGCAGCGTTACACAGGGGGACGGAAACACCATATATTTT. This codes for CSVTQGDGNTIYF.

This clonotype came up many times. The chain joins TRBV29-1 to TRBJ1-2; no reliable D call. The CDR3 extends over 14 amino acids. The germline V and J ends were trimmed by 0 bases and 6 bases, with 14 bases remaining between them. Germline lookup yields CDR1 SQVTM and CDR2 ANQGSEA. In DNA, the CDR3 is TGCAGCGTTGAAGAAGACGAGGGAGTCAATGGCTACACCTTC. This sequence encodes CSVEEDEGVNGYTF. The full variable domain, with the rest looked up from reference TRBV29-1 and TRBJ1-2, is SAVISQKPSRDICQRGTSLTIQCQVDSQVTMMFWYRQQPGQSLTLIATANQGSEATYESGFVIDKFPISRPNLTFSTLTVSNMSPEDSSIYLCSVEEDEGVNGYTFGSGTRLTVV.

This clonotype was seen repeatedly, ten times or more. The chain carries TRBV5-1 and TRBJ2-6, with D perhaps TRBD2 (6 bases). CDR3 length: 16 amino acids. Trimming shortened V by 0 bases and J by 0 bases, and 7 bases separated the two germline ends. Looked up from germline, CDR1 is SGHRS and CDR2 is YFSETQ. The CDR3 region has the DNA TGCGCCAGCAGCTTGGTCGGGAGCTCTGGGGCCAACGTCCTGACTTTC. Amino acid sequence: CASSLVGSSGANVLTF. The whole variable domain, filled in from reference TRBV5-1 and TRBJ2-6, reads KAGVTQTPRYLIKTRGQQVTLSCSPISGHRSVSWYQQTPGQGLQFLFEYFSETQRNKGNFPGRFSGRQFSNSRSEMNVSTLELGDSALYLCASSLVGSSGANVLTFGAGSRLTVL.

The V call is TRBV9, the J call TRBJ2-5; TRBD1 or TRBD2 may be the D gene (6 bases each). The germline V gene has CDR1 SGDLS and CDR2 YYNGEE. The CDR3 spans 15 residues. V shed 4 bases and J shed 5 bases, with 18 bases lying between them. CDR3 coding DNA: TGTGCCAGCAGCCCGACGTGGGGGGCCGGTGAGACCCAGTACTTC. It encodes CASSPTWGAGETQYF.

The sample holds many counts of this clonotype. V and J are TRBV5-1 and TRBJ2-7; D not resolved. Germline loops: CDR1 SGHRS, CDR2 YFSETQ. Trimming took 1 base from V and 0 from J, leaving 8 bases between them. The CDR3 is made up of 14 amino acids. CDR3 protein: CASSLTASSYEQYV. Here the CDR3 DNA reads TGCGCCAGCAGCTTGACAGCGAGCTCCTACGAGCAGTACGTC.

Only a few counts were recorded for this clonotype. V usage is TRBV4-2 and J usage is TRBJ1-1; D gene uncertain. CDR3 length equals 14 residues. The V gene lost 3 bases and the J gene lost 5 bases, with 13 bases spanning the gap. Germline V lookup: CDR1 LGHNA, CDR2 YNFKEQ. This CDR3 is CASSQSLFGTEAFF. The CDR3 DNA reads as TGTGCCAGCAGCCAGAGTTTATTCGGGACTGAAGCTTTCTTT.

The genes are TRBV5-1 and TRBJ2-2, with 8 bases fitting TRBD1. Per the germline V gene, CDR1 is SGHRS and CDR2 is YFSETQ. This CDR3 is 12 amino acids long. V was clipped by 7 bases and J by 7 bases; unmatched bases: 3. CDR3 bases: TGCGCCAGCGCAGGGGGCGACGGGGAGCTGTTTTTT. Its protein product is CASAGGDGELFF.

V is TRBV7-3 and J is TRBJ2-3; 12 nucleotides match TRBD2. V lost 5 bases, J lost 0 bases, and 3 bases stayed unmatched. The length of the CDR3 is 16 residues. Germline V lookup: CDR1 SGHTA, CDR2 FQGTGA. CDR3 nucleotides: TGTGCCAGCAGCATCGGACTAGCGGGGAGCACAGATACGCAGTATTTT. It encodes CASSIGLAGSTDTQYF.

This clonotype appeared a few times. The chain has TRBV5-1 and TRBJ2-7; D is ambiguous. This CDR3 is 14 amino acids long. CDR1 is SGHRS, CDR2 YFSETQ, per germline. V lost 4 bases and J lost 5, with 16 bases in between. CDR3 in DNA: TGCGCCAGCAGCCGAGGTGATGATTGGGACGAGCAGTACTTC. Translating gives CASSRGDDWDEQYF.

V is TRBV6-6 and J is TRBJ2-7; a possible D gene is TRBD2 (6 bases). V lost 10 bases and J 4 bases, leaving 17 bases between the germline ends. This CDR3 comprises 13 residues. Germline V gene sequence: CDR1 MNHNY, CDR2 SVGAGI (reference sequence). The CDR3 bases are TGTGCCACCGCGGGAACGGTACTTTACGAGCAGTACTTC. Its translation: CATAGTVLYEQYF.

Of note for this clonotype: At one end the junction does not follow the germline gene, possibly because of a read error. The chain carries TRBV5-1 and TRBJ2-1; maybe TRBD2 (5 bases). CDR3 size: 15 residues. Germline V CDR1 and CDR2: SGHRS, YFSETQ. The CDR3 spells CDSSLLGGAYNEQFF. The CDR3 coding sequence is TGCGACAGCAGCTTGCTAGGAGGCGCCTACAATGAGCAGTTCTTC.

Only a few counts were recorded for this clonotype. Here the CDR3 DNA reads TGTGCCAGCATATGGGGGGCGGACACCGGGGAGCTGTTTTTT. This encodes CASIWGADTGELFF. The chain links TRBV5-5 to TRBJ2-2; either TRBD1 or TRBD2 may supply D (6 bases each). This CDR3 spans 14 amino acids. Looked up from germline, CDR1 is SGHKS and CDR2 is YYEKEE (reference sequence). Trimming cost V 6 bases and J 3 bases, with 12 bases left between them.

This clonotype appeared a few times. The rearrangement joins TRBV5-1 to TRBJ1-1, with 7 nucleotides matching TRBD1. This CDR3 region has 13 residues. The trim removed 7 bases at V and 1 base at J, leaving 4 bases unmatched. Per germline, CDR1 SGHRS and CDR2 YFSETQ. CDR3 in DNA: TGCGCCAGCCTGACAGGGCCGAACACTGAAGCTTTCTTT. Protein sequence: CASLTGPNTEAFF.

The rearrangement joins TRBV20-1 to TRBJ2-7, with D possibly matching TRBD1 (6 bases). The CDR3 covers 13 residues. CDR1 and CDR2 (germline): DFQATT, SNEGSKA (reference sequence). Trimming took off 0 bases at V and 1 base at J, with 7 bases between the two ends. CDR3 bases: TGCAGTGCTAGAGAGGACAGTTCCTACGAGCAGTACTTC. Its translation is CSAREDSSYEQYF.